The sequence of this TCR beta chain was determined in a study of blood T cell repertoires in COVID-19 (TCRdb year 2020). About the full investigation: Collaborator samples came from the United States, Italy and Spain and covered acute and convalescent phases of COVID-19. The prospective study material was composed of cDNA or gDNA derived from T cells, B-cell-depleted T cells, or PBMCs. Deeply sampled blood TCRbeta repertoires from subjects exposed to, actively infected with, or recovered from COVID-19 were included in the dataset. The repertoires were made available in a free public database intended to serve as a resource for research on the immune response to SARS-CoV-2. Samples came from the ongoing ImmuneRACE study (first 160 participants) plus 1,254 subjects from 6 global collaborators. A de-identified subject ID, COVID-19 status, age in years and sex were almost always included in the sample metadata. HLA class I and class II types, where available, came from metadata supplied by the sample provider rather than from assay-based typing.

Points the paper makes about the study in general: Clinical and demographic metadata were provided uncurated, with the amount varying by source and participant.

The collaborating institutions used their own protocols to collect whole blood in K2EDTA tubes. For TCRbeta analysis, collaborator samples were shipped as frozen whole blood, as isolated PBMCs, or as DNA extracted from either sample type. The immunoSEQ Assay, a bias-controlled multiplex PCR, was used to amplify TCRbeta CDR3 regions from genomic DNA. Per the source publication's procedure: Within the assay, amplification of reference gene primers was used to estimate how many nucleated cells each sample contained. To quantify the absolute abundance of each unique TCRbeta CDR3 rearrangement, sequence reads were collapsed and filtered. For each sample, productive Simpson clonality was calculated by taking the square root of Simpson's diversity index across productive rearrangements. TCRdb obtained this table from immuneACCESS and retained in-frame rearrangements with V and J assigned. These tables miss some clones; where compared with another copy, unresolved V genes account for less than half of the shortfall, and the remainder is unexplained. The V and J calls and clone size are taken from that table; D and trimming were inferred from the DNA. The sample records roughly 120,000 clones, 75% to 85% of which are singletons. The ten largest make up roughly 4.3% of the sample.

The CDR3 has 13 amino acids, counting the end cysteine and phenylalanine. Solely the CDR3 DNA is kept, with 39 bases framed from the first base. The germline V gene specifies ENHRY as CDR1 and SYGVKD as CDR2. The trim is 2 bases for V and 8 bases for J, with a gap of 12 bases between the germline ends. Concerning this clone itself: Its antigen target is currently unknown. Per-base qualities were not stored, and no clone one base away is much larger.

The rearrangement joined TRBV10-3 to TRBJ1-1, with no D gene named confidently. Specimen: peripheral blood. The clonotype was recovered from a woman older than 75 with acute or convalescent COVID-19. The sequence in DNA is TGTGCCATCAGTGAGAGCAGACACTCAGAAGCTTTCTTT. It translates to CAISESRHSEAFF.